Listed below are T cell receptor beta chains from one sample, sequenced in a study of blood T cell repertoires in COVID-19. Profiling relied on immunoSEQ multiplex PCR, and the TCRdb table lists in-frame clones only, not all of them. This sample has approximately 49,000 clones; 84% occur once, and the top ten carry roughly 1.5%. Sequencing input: peripheral blood. These receptors originate from a man in his fifties or sixties with acute or convalescent COVID-19. CDR3s include the opening cysteine and the closing phenylalanine or tryptophan. Each record gives: J gene, clone size, CDR3 length, D gene, V gene, CDR3 protein, CDR3 DNA. A D gene is named only where the DNA matches it firmly. The size of a clone is reported for some rows only, either as once, few or many, or as a class for expanded clones.

TRBJ1-5,.,13,TRBD1,TRBV19,CASWDRGSQPQHF,TGTGCCAGTTGGGACAGGGGGTCTCAGCCCCAGCATTTT
TRBJ2-2,.,14,TRBD1,TRBV6-5,CASSLQGITGELFF,TGTGCCAGCAGTCTACAGGGGATTACCGGGGAGCTGTTTTTT
TRBJ2-1,.,15,TRBD1,TRBV7-9,CASRLGQGFLDEQFF,TGTGCCAGCAGGTTAGGACAGGGGTTTTTGGATGAGCAGTTCTTC
TRBJ1-2,.,14,TRBD1,TRBV5-5,CASRPGQGARGYTF,TGTGCCAGCAGACCAGGACAGGGGGCGCGGGGCTACACCTTC
TRBJ2-3,.,14,TRBD2,TRBV28,CASQGLVRTDTQYF,TGTGCCAGCCAGGGACTAGTGAGGACAGATACGCAGTATTTT
TRBJ2-1,.,17,TRBD1,TRBV28,CAGLLIQGQEAYNEQFF,TGTGCCGGCCTTCTAATTCAGGGACAGGAGGCCTACAATGAGCAGTTCTTC
TRBJ2-7,.,14,TRBD2,TRBV6-6,CASRSTSGAYEQYF,TGTGCCAGCAGATCTACTAGCGGGGCCTACGAGCAGTACTTC
TRBJ1-5,.,15,TRBD1,TRBV10-2,CASSETGAYNQPQHF,TGCGCCAGCAGCGAAACAGGGGCTTACAATCAGCCCCAGCATTTT
TRBJ1-5,.,14,TRBD1,TRBV28,CASRPTGGHQPQHF,TGTGCCAGCCGCCCGACAGGGGGGCATCAGCCCCAGCATTTT
TRBJ1-2,.,13,.,TRBV29-1,CSVDSGMGYGYTF,TGCAGCGTTGACTCGGGAATGGGCTATGGCTACACCTTC
TRBJ2-2,few,14,.,TRBV27,CASDITTGAGELFF,TGTGCCAGCGATATAACAACGGGGGCCGGGGAGCTGTTTTTT
TRBJ2-7,.,15,TRBD2,TRBV18,CASSPGGRPSYEQYF,TGTGCCAGCTCACCAGGCGGGAGGCCCTCCTACGAGCAGTACTTC
TRBJ2-1,few,15,.,TRBV21-1,CASSKWHRKVDEQFF,TGTGCCAGCAGCAAATGGCACAGGAAGGTGGATGAGCAGTTCTTC
TRBJ1-3,.,15,.,TRBV19,CASSIGASSGNTIYF,TGTGCCAGTAGTATAGGGGCAAGCTCTGGAAACACCATATATTTT
TRBJ2-2,.,14,.,TRBV19,CASTQGSNTGELFF,TGTGCCAGTACGCAGGGATCGAACACCGGGGAGCTGTTTTTT
TRBJ2-2,.,13,.,TRBV9,CASSVVDTGELFF,TGTGCCAGCAGCGTAGTAGACACCGGGGAGCTGTTTTTT